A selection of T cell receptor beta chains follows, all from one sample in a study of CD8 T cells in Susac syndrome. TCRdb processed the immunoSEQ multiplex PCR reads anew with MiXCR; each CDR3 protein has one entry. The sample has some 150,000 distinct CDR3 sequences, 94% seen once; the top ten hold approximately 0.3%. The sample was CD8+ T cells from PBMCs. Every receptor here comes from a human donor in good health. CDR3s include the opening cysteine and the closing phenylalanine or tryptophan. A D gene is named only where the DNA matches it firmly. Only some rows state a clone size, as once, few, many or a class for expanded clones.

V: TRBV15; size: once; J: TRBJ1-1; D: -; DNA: TGTGCCACCAGCAGAGATCCGTGGGGAATGAACACTGAAGCTTTCTTT; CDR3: CATSRDPWGMNTEAFF
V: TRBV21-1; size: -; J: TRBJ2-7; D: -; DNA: TGTGCCAGCAGCAAAGCATCCGGGAACTCCTACGAGCAGTACTTC; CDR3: CASSKASGNSYEQYF
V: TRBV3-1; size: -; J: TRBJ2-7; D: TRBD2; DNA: TGTGCCAGCAGCCAGGAACGAAGGACTAGCCGATCCTACGAGCAGTACTTC; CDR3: CASSQERRTSRSYEQYF
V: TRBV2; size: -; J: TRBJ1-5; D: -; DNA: TGTGCCAGCAGTGGGGGTTACAATCAGCCCCAGCATTTT; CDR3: CASSGGYNQPQHF
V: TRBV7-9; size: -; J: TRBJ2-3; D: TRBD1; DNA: TGTGCCAGCAGCTTAGGACTGTGGGACAGGGGGCCTGATACGCAGTATTTT; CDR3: CASSLGLWDRGPDTQYF
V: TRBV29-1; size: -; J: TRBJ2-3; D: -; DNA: TGCAGCGTTGGTCGCACAGATACGCAGTATTTT; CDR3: CSVGRTDTQYF
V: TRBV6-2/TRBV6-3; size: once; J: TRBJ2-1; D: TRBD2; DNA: TGTGCCAGCAGTGACCCAAGAGCGGGAGGGCTTAATGAGCAGTTCTTC; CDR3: CASSDPRAGGLNEQFF
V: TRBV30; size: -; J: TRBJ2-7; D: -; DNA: TGTGCCTGGAGGGAAGACCGGCCCGAGCAGTACTTC; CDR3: CAWREDRPEQYF
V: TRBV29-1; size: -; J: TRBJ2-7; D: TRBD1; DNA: TGCAGCGTTTCCGGGACAGGGGTCGACGAGCAGTACTTC; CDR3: CSVSGTGVDEQYF
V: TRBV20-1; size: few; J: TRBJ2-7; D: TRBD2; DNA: TGCAGTGCCACTAGCGGGAGCTCCTACGAGCAGTACTTC; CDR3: CSATSGSSYEQYF
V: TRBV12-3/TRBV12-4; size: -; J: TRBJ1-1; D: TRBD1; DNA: TGTGCCAGCAGTCAGGGGGCTGGAACTGAAGCTTTCTTT; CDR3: CASSQGAGTEAFF
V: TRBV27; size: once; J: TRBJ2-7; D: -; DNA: TGTGCCAGCAGTTTATCGGTAGCCTACGAGCAGTACTTC; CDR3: CASSLSVAYEQYF
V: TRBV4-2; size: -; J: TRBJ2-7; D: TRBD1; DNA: TGTGCCAGCAGCCCTGAACGGGACAGTTCCTACGAGCAGTACTTC; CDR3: CASSPERDSSYEQYF
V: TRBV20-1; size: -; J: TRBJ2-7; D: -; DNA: TGCAGTGCGGGAACTAGCTACTCCTACGAGCAGTACTTC; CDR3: CSAGTSYSYEQYF
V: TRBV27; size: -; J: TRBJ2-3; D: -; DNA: TGTGCCAGCCGTCAGTTGGACTACCCCTTGGAGAGTGATACGCAGTATTTT; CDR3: CASRQLDYPLESDTQYF
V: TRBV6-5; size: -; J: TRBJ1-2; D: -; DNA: TGTGCCAGCAGCGAGGGTCAGTCCTATGGCTACACCTTC; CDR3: CASSEGQSYGYTF
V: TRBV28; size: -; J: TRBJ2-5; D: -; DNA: TGTGCCAGCAGTCCGATCGACAGCCTCCAAGAGACCCAGTACTTC; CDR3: CASSPIDSLQETQYF
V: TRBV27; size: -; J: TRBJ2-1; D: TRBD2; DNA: TGTGCCAGCAGTACCGGGACTAGCGGGAGAAGTGAGCAGTTCTTC; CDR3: CASSTGTSGRSEQFF
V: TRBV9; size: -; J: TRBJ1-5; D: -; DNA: TGTGCCAGCAGCGTAGGGTCAGACAATCAGCCCCAGCATTTT; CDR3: CASSVGSDNQPQHF
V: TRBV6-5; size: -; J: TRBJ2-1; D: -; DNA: TGTGCCAGCAGTGTAGCGAGGCACAATGAGCAGTTCTTC; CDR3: CASSVARHNEQFF
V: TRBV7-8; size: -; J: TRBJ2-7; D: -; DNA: TGTGCCAGCAGCTTAGAACCCACGCGTGAGCAGTACTTC; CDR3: CASSLEPTREQYF
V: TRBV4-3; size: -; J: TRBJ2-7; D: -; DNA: TGCGCCAGCAGCCAAGTGGCGGGAAGCTCCTACGAGCAGTACTTC; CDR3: CASSQVAGSSYEQYF
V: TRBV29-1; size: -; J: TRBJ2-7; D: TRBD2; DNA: TGCAGCGTTGAAGGGACTAGTGTCTACGAGCAGTACTTC; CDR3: CSVEGTSVYEQYF
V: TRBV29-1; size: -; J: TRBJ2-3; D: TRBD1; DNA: TGCAGCGTGGGGACAGATATAGTCGAGGGTACGCAGTATTTT; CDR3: CSVGTDIVEGTQYF
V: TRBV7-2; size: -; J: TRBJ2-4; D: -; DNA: TGTGCCAGCAGTCCTCACGCCAAAAACATTCAGTACTTC; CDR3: CASSPHAKNIQYF
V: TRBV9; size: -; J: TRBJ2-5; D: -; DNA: TGTGCCAGCAGCGCAGAAGGATGGGTGGAGACCCAGTACTTC; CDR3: CASSAEGWVETQYF
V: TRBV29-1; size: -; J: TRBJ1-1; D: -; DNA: TGCAGCGTTGAAGAGAAACGGGGAGTTAACACTGAAGCTTTCTTT; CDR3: CSVEEKRGVNTEAFF
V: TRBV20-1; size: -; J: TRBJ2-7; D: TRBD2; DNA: TGCAGTGCTCAGATTAGCGGGACCTTAACCTACGAGCAGTACTTC; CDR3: CSAQISGTLTYEQYF
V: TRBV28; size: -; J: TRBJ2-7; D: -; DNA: TGTGCCAGCAGTTTCGGCAGGGGAACCTACGAGCAGTACTTC; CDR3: CASSFGRGTYEQYF
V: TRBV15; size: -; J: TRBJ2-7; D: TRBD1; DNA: TGTGCCACCAACCCGGGACAGGGGAGCTACGAGCAGTACTTC; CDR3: CATNPGQGSYEQYF
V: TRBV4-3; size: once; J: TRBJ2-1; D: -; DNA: TGCGCCAGCAGCCCGCTCCCGAGCTCCTACAATGAGCAGTTCTTC; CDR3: CASSPLPSSYNEQFF
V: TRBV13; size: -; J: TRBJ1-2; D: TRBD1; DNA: TGTGCCAGCAGCTTAGTGGGCCCGGACAGGGATTATGGCTACACCTTC; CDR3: CASSLVGPDRDYGYTF
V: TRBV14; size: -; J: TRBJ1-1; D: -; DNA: TGTGCCAGCAGCCAAGAAAACGAGATGGAAGCTTTCTTT; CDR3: CASSQENEMEAFF
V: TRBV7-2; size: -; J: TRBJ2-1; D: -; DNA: TGTGCCAGCAGCTTACTAGCGTCATACCCCAATGAGCAGTTCTTC; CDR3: CASSLLASYPNEQFF
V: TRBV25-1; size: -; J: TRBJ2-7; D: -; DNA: TGTGCCAGCGGGGCCTGGGGTGGGGATGGGTACGAGCAGTACTTC; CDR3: CASGAWGGDGYEQYF